Listed below are T cell receptor beta chains from one sample, sequenced in a study of patients and donors after allogeneic stem cell transplantation. One entry per CDR3 protein results from TCRdb running MiXCR on the RT-PCR reads. The sample holds around 150,000 distinct CDR3 sequences; about 32% are singletons and the top ten take approximately 3.5%. Sequencing was performed on blood, either unsorted or a sorted T cell fraction (not recorded which). These TCRs come from a human donor who was either an allogeneic HSCT recipient or a stem cell or donor lymphocyte infusion donor (not recorded which). It is not recorded whose cells these are; they may come from a transplant donor. Both conserved end residues are part of each CDR3. A D gene is named only where the DNA matches it firmly. Size is omitted from some rows. Given values are once, few, many or a class for expanded clones.

cdr3_nt,cdr3_aa,d_call,v_call,clone_size,j_call
TGTGCCAGCAGCTTGGCTCCGGGACCCCAAGAGACCCAGTACTTC,CASSLAPGPQETQYF,NA,TRBV7-9,NA,TRBJ2-5
TGTGCCAGCAGTTACGGCAAGACAGGGTCCTACGAGCAGTACTTC,CASSYGKTGSYEQYF,TRBD1,TRBV6-2/TRBV6-3,NA,TRBJ2-7
TGTGCCAGCAGTTACACAGGCGCAATCTACTACGAGCAGTACTTC,CASSYTGAIYYEQYF,NA,TRBV6-2/TRBV6-3,NA,TRBJ2-7
TGCGCCAGCAGCTATGGACAGGATCCCTACGAGCAGTACTTC,CASSYGQDPYEQYF,TRBD1,TRBV5-1,NA,TRBJ2-7
TGTGCCAGCAGCGACGGAACAGGGCCTCAAACACCGAACGTCCTGACTTTC,CASSDGTGPQTPNVLTF,NA,TRBV21-1,few,TRBJ2-6
TGTGCCAGCAGCCCGCTTGAAGGCGGGGTGTCCTCCTACGAGCAGTACTTC,CASSPLEGGVSSYEQYF,NA,TRBV4-2,NA,TRBJ2-7
TGCGCCAGCAGCCCGGAGGGGAACACTGAAGCTTTCTTT,CASSPEGNTEAFF,NA,TRBV5-1,NA,TRBJ1-1
TGTGCCTGGAGTCGGGGGGAAGATACGCAGTATTTT,CAWSRGEDTQYF,TRBD2,TRBV30,once,TRBJ2-3
TGTGCCAGCAGCTCCGGACTAGCGGGAAGTAGGGCCGGGGAGCTGTTTTTT,CASSSGLAGSRAGELFF,TRBD2,TRBV11-2,NA,TRBJ2-2
TGTGCCAGCAGCCAAGAATACGGGAGCTCCTACAATGAGCACTTCTTC,CASSQEYGSSYNEHFF,NA,TRBV3-1,NA,TRBJ2-1
TGTGCCAGCAGCTCCGAACGGTATCAGCCCCAGCATTTT,CASSSERYQPQHF,NA,TRBV7-9,NA,TRBJ1-5